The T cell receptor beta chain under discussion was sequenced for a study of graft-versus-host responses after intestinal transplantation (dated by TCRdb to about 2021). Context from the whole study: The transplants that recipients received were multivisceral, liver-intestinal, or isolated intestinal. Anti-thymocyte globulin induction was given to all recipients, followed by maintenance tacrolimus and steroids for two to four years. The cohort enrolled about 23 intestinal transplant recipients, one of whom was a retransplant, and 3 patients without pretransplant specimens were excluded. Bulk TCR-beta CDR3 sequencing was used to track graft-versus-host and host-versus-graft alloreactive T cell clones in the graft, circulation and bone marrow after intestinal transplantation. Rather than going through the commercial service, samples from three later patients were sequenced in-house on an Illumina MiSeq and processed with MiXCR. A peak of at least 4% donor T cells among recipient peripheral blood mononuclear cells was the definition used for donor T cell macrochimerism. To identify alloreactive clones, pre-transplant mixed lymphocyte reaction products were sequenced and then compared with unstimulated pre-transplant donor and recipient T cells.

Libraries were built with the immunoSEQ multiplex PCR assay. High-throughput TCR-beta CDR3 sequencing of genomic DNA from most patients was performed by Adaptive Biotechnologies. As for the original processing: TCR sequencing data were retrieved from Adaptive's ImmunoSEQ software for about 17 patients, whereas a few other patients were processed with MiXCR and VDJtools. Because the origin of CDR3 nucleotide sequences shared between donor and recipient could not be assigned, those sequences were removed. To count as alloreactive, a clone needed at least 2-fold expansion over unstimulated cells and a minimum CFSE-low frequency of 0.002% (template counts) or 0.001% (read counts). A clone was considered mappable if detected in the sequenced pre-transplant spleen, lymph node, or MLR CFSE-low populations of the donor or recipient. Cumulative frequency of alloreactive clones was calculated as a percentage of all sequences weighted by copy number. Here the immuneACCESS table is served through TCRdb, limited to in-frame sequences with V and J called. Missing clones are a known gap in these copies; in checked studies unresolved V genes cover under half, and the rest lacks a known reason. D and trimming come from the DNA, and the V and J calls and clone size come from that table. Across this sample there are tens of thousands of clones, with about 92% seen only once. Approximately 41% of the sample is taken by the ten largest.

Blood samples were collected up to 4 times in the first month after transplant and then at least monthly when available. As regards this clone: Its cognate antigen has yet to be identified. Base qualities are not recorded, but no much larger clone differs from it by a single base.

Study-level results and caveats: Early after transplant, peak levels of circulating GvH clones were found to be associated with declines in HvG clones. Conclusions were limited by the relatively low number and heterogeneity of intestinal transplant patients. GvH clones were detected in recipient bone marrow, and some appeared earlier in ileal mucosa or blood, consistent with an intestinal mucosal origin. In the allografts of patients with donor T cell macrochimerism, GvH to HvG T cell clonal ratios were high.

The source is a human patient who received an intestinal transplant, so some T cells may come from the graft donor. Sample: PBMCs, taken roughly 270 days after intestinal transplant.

The encoded CDR3 is CASTMLQGGYNEQFF. The DNA sequence follows: TGCGCCAGCACTATGCTACAGGGCGGTTACAATGAGCAGTTCTTC. The rearranged chain carries TRBV5-1 and TRBJ2-1; TRBD1 could be the D gene, as 6 bases match. The CDR3 starts with the cysteine, ends with the phenylalanine, and has 15 residues. The kept DNA is CDR3 alone, 45 bases in frame from the first base. Looking up the germline V gene yields CDR1 SGHRS and CDR2 YFSETQ. A distance of 17 bases separates the germline ends of V and J, which lose 6 bases and 4 bases respectively.